These 11 T cell receptor beta chains were all obtained from the same sample, sequenced in a study of blood T cell repertoires in COVID-19 (dated by TCRdb to the early 2020s). Library construction relied on the immunoSEQ multiplex PCR assay. TCRdb took this table from immuneACCESS and kept in-frame rearrangements with V and J called. Such tables lack part of the clones; where checked against another copy, unresolved V genes explain under half of the gap, and the rest is unexplained. This sample has some 83,000 clones in its table, and about 83% of those were observed once. Around 3.4% of the sample lies in the top ten. Material for sequencing was peripheral blood. These receptors all stem from a man aged 50-60 years with acute or convalescent COVID-19.

The chain carries TRBV9 and TRBJ1-4, with unresolved D. Trimming stripped 1 base from V and 0 bases from J, with 10 bases between. The germline V gene encodes CDR1 SGDLS and CDR2 YYNGEE. CDR3 length: 16 amino acids. As DNA, the CDR3 is TGTGCCAGCAGCGTATGGTTCGGAGCAACTAATGAAAAACTGTTTTTT. Translation gives CASSVWFGATNEKLFF.

The chain links TRBV7-8 to TRBJ2-3; TRBD1 aligns across 9 bases. This CDR3 contains 14 residues. V lost 10 bases and J lost 2; bases outside the gene matches: 7. Germline CDR1 SGHVS, CDR2 FQNEAQ. The CDR3 DNA reads as TGTGCCATCCGGGACAGGGTTTTCACAGATACGCAGTATTTT. The encoded protein is CAIRDRVFTDTQYF. The entire variable domain, with the rest obtained from reference TRBV7-8 and TRBJ2-3, is as follows: GAGVSQSPRYKVAKRGQDVALRCDPISGHVSLFWYQQALGQGPEFLTYFQNEAQLDKSGLPSDRFFAERPEGSVSTLKIQRTQQEDSAVYLCAIRDRVFTDTQYFGPGTRLTVL.

This clone was observed a few times. This chain joins TRBV12-3 or TRBV12-4 and TRBJ2-1; weak D call: TRBD2 (5 bases). The CDR3 contains 13 residues. V was clipped by 3 bases and J by 5 bases, with 8 bases between them. CDR3 coding DNA: TGTGCCAGCAGTTTCCGGGGTAACAATGAGCAGTTCTTC. Translation: CASSFRGNNEQFF.

The chain links TRBV19 to TRBJ2-3, with 10 bases lining up with TRBD2. The CDR3 extends over 16 amino acids. Germline V CDR1 and CDR2: LNHDA, SQIVND (reference sequence). V gave up 4 bases and J gave up 5 bases; unmatched junction bases: 9. The CDR3 spells CASSTRAGGVGDTQYF. The CDR3 DNA reads as TGTGCCAGTAGTACAAGAGCGGGGGGGGTTGGAGATACGCAGTATTTT. Drawing the rest from reference TRBV19 and TRBJ2-3, the complete variable domain is DGGITQSPKYLFRKEGQNVTLSCEQNLNHDAMYWYRQDPGQGLRLIYYSQIVNDFQKGDIAEGYSVSREKKESFPLTVTSAQKNPTAFYLCASSTRAGGVGDTQYFGPGTRLTVL.

Worth noting for this clone: Other nucleotide sequences in the sample specify the same CDR3. This sequence joins TRBV19 and TRBJ1-1; D not resolved. CDR1 LNHDA and CDR2 SQIVND come from the germline V gene (reference sequence). The CDR3 runs to 13 residues. V was clipped by 2 bases and J by 3 bases, with 7 bases between them. The CDR3 protein is CASSIREYTEAFF. The CDR3 DNA reads TGTGCCAGTAGTATAAGGGAGTACACTGAAGCTTTCTTT.

CDR3 DNA sequence: TGTGCCAGCAGTCATCTAGAATACTACGAGCAGTACTTC. This codes for CASSHLEYYEQYF. This chain joins TRBV7-9 and TRBJ2-7, with D hard to call. The CDR3 contains 13 residues. CDR1 SEHNR and CDR2 FQNEAQ come from the germline V gene (reference sequence). Trimming took off 6 bases at V and 3 bases at J, with 12 bases between the two ends.

The gene calls are TRBV6-4 and TRBJ1-1; TRBD1 matches 7 bases. The CDR3 consists of 13 residues. Trimming at V came to 5 bases and at J to 1 base, leaving 1 base not matched to a gene. Germline CDR1 MRHNA, CDR2 SNTAGT. DNA of the CDR3: TGTGCCAGCAGTAGGGGGCCGAACACTGAAGCTTTCTTT. As protein: CASSRGPNTEAFF.

The chain joins TRBV7-3 to TRBJ1-1, with D possibly being TRBD1 (6 bases). The germline CDR1 and CDR2 sequences are SGHTA and FQGTGA. The CDR3 spans 14 residues. The V and J ends lost 5 bases and 4 bases respectively, with 14 bases between them. The CDR3 DNA follows: TGTGCCAGCAGCCTAGGAACAGGGTTCACTGAAGCTTTCTTT. Its protein is CASSLGTGFTEAFF.

The genes are TRBV11-2 and TRBJ2-1, with 8 positions matching TRBD2. CDR3 length: 13 residues. Germline values: CDR1 SGHAT, CDR2 FQNNGV. The ends lost 6 bases at V and 4 bases at J; junction bases unmatched: 2. The CDR3 is CASSVAGYNEQFF. The CDR3 DNA reads TGTGCCAGCAGTGTAGCGGGGTACAATGAGCAGTTCTTC.

The rearrangement joins TRBV5-1 to TRBJ2-5; D is possibly TRBD2 (5 bases). CDR1 and CDR2 from the germline V gene are SGHRS and YFSETQ. V dropped 5 bases and J dropped 5 bases, with 13 bases sitting between them. CDR3 size: 13 residues. CDR3: CASSLGSSETQYF. As DNA, the CDR3 is TGCGCCAGCAGTTTAGGGAGTAGCGAGACCCAGTACTTC. Variable domain in full (rest from reference TRBV5-1 and TRBJ2-5): KAGVTQTPRYLIKTRGQQVTLSCSPISGHRSVSWYQQTPGQGLQFLFEYFSETQRNKGNFPGRFSGRQFSNSRSEMNVSTLELGDSALYLCASSLGSSETQYFGPGTRLLVL.

The rearrangement links TRBV9 to TRBJ2-1; 11 bases agree with TRBD2. CDR1 SGDLS and CDR2 YYNGEE come from the germline V gene. With 3 bases clipped from V and 4 bases from J, the junction kept 6 bases outside the gene matches. CDR3 length equals 16 residues. CDR3 in amino acids: CASSDSGGAGYNEQFF. CDR3 DNA sequence: TGTGCCAGCAGCGATAGCGGGGGGGCGGGTTACAATGAGCAGTTCTTC.